The 22 T cell receptor beta chains presented below share a single source sample, sequenced in a study of glioma-infiltrating T cells. Amplification of TCR alpha and beta CDR3 regions from RNA used iRepertoire nested multiplex PCR. TCRdb independently ran MiXCR on the multiplex PCR reads; one entry per CDR3 protein. In the table there are a few hundred thousand distinct CDR3 sequences, 41% of which are singletons. Source material: glioma tissue, nonneoplastic brain tissue, or PBMCs (not recorded which). The receptors stem from a human donor with low-grade glioma or glioblastoma, undergoing nonglioma brain surgery, or in good health (not recorded which).

The chain has TRBV28 and TRBJ2-1; possibly TRBD2 for D (5 bases). V was cut by 4 bases and J by 8 bases, with 12 bases left in between. In germline, CDR1 is MDHEN, CDR2 SYDVKM. The CDR3 extends over 13 amino acids. The CDR3 here is CASSSSSLYEQFF. As DNA, the CDR3 is TGTGCCAGCAGTTCGTCTAGCTTGTATGAGCAGTTCTTC.

This clonotype was seen at least ten times. The CDR3 DNA follows: TGTGCCAGCAGCCAAGATGCAGGGGTACAGCCCCAGCATTTT. Translating it yields CASSQDAGVQPQHF. This chain links TRBV4-2 with TRBJ1-5, with D tentatively TRBD1 (6 bases). The V end lost 0 bases, the J end lost 7 bases, and 10 bases lay between the germline ends. Germline V gives CDR1 LGHNA, CDR2 YNFKEQ. The CDR3 is made up of 14 amino acids.

In the case of this clonotype: A much larger clone sits a single nucleotide away, making a read error possible. The chain recombines TRBV15 with TRBJ2-3, with D possibly matching TRBD1 (6 bases). V was trimmed by 5 bases and J by 3 bases, leaving 15 bases between them. The CDR3 is 15 residues long. CDR1 LNHNV and CDR2 YYDKDF come from the germline V gene (reference sequence). The CDR3 region has the DNA TGTGCCACCAGCCGCCGGACAGAAGGGACAGATACGCAGTATTTT. This sequence encodes CATSRRTEGTDTQYF. Full variable domain (outside the CDR3, taken from reference TRBV15 and TRBJ2-3): DAMVIQNPRYQVTQFGKPVTLSCSQTLNHNVMYWYQQKSSQAPKLLFHYYDKDFNNEADTPDNFQSRRPNTSFCFLDIRSPGLGDTAMYLCATSRRTEGTDTQYFGPGTRLTVL.

The chain has TRBV7-2 and TRBJ2-7; D may be TRBD2 (5 bases). This CDR3 region has 12 residues. Germline CDR1 reads SGHTA; CDR2 reads FQGNSA. V dropped 5 bases and J dropped 4 bases, with 9 bases sitting between them. The CDR3 spells CASSSGIYEQYF. The CDR3 coding sequence is TGTGCCAGCAGCAGCGGAATATACGAGCAGTACTTC. Full variable domain (rest looked up from reference TRBV7-2 and TRBJ2-7): GAGVSQSPSNKVTEKGKDVELRCDPISGHTALYWYRQSLGQGLEFLIYFQGNSAPDKSGLPSDRFSAERTGGSVSTLTIQRTQQEDSAVYLCASSSGIYEQYFGPGTRLTVT.

This chain links TRBV28 with TRBJ1-1, with a possible D match to TRBD1 (5 bases). From germline, CDR1 is MDHEN and CDR2 SYDVKM. The CDR3 covers 15 residues. V was cut by 1 base and J by 1 base, with 10 bases left in between. CDR3 residues: CASSLLWDRNTEAFF. Here the CDR3 DNA reads TGTGCCAGCAGTTTATTATGGGACCGGAACACTGAAGCTTTCTTT.

V usage is TRBV28 and J usage is TRBJ1-5; D remains unclear. The CDR3 is 14 amino acids. Trimming took off 2 bases at V and 5 bases at J, with 10 bases between the two ends. Germline CDR1 MDHEN, CDR2 SYDVKM. The CDR3 DNA reads TGTGCCAGCAGTTTAGGCAGCCGGGATCAGCCCCAGCATTTT. Its protein is CASSLGSRDQPQHF.

Worth noting for this clonotype: One junction end does not reproduce the germline sequence, and a read error may be involved. The chain combines TRBV20-1 with TRBJ2-7, with D perhaps given as TRBD1 or TRBD2 (5 bases each). The CDR3 runs to 12 residues. Germline values: CDR1 DFQATT, CDR2 SNEGSKA (reference sequence). CDR3 residues: CSAEGPNYGQYF. CDR3 sequence (DNA): TGCAGTGCTGAGGGACCTAACTACGGGCAGTACTTC.

J is TRBJ1-5 and V is TRBV10-3; D remains ambiguous. Trimming took 3 bases from V and 0 from J, leaving 0 bases between them. CDR3 length equals 12 residues. Germline loops: CDR1 ENHRY, CDR2 SYGVKD. CDR3 loop: CAISDSNQPQHF. In DNA, the CDR3 is TGTGCCATCAGTGATAGCAATCAGCCCCAGCATTTT.

J is TRBJ2-3 and V is TRBV20-1; D is perhaps TRBD2 (5 bases). This CDR3 has 14 amino acids. V was cut by 3 bases and J by 5 bases, with 15 bases left in between. CDR1 is DFQATT, CDR2 SNEGSKA, per germline (reference sequence). The CDR3 bases are TGCAGTGCTAGCCAAGGAGGATGGGAAGATACGCAGTATTTT. Protein: CSASQGGWEDTQYF.

The V call is TRBV10-3, the J call TRBJ1-3; D gene uncertain. CDR1 and CDR2 (germline): ENHRY, SYGVKD. The CDR3 is made up of 17 amino acids. V was pared by 0 bases and J by 2 bases, with 14 bases between. The CDR3 here is CAISESGGQLPGNTIYF. The CDR3 bases are TGTGCCATCAGTGAGTCCGGTGGGCAGCTCCCTGGAAACACCATATATTTT.

The chain recombines TRBV15 with TRBJ2-1; 8 nucleotides line up with TRBD2. Germline trimming cut 5 bases from V and 7 bases from J; bases unmatched to any gene: 10. Germline CDR1 and CDR2: LNHNV and YYDKDF (reference sequence). The CDR3 is 15 residues long. The CDR3 sequence: CATSQSGSGYNEQFF. The DNA for the CDR3 is TGTGCCACCAGCCAAAGCGGGAGCGGTTATAATGAGCAGTTCTTC.

As for this clonotype: This could be a read error, since a much larger clone is one nucleotide away. This sequence joins TRBV7-2 and TRBJ2-3, with 10 bases lining up with TRBD2. CDR3 size: 15 residues. Per germline, CDR1 SGHTA and CDR2 FQGNSA. This CDR3 reads CASSLELAGADMQYF. The DNA for the CDR3 is TGTGCCAGCAGCTTAGAGCTAGCGGGAGCAGATATGCAGTATTTT.

The sample holds a few counts of this clonotype. The CDR3: CASSLRGSTNYGYTF. DNA of the CDR3: TGTGCCAGCAGCCTCAGGGGGAGCACCAACTATGGCTACACCTTC. V usage is TRBV6-2 or TRBV6-3 and J usage is TRBJ1-2; 7 nucleotides align to TRBD1. Trimming removed 6 bases from V and 2 bases from J; junction bases left unmatched: 9. Germline V gives CDR1 MNHEY, CDR2 SVGEGT. The CDR3 is 15 amino acids.

There are many counts of this clonotype. The genes are TRBV6-1 and TRBJ1-1; D ambiguous. The CDR3 is 15 amino acids. Trimming stripped 6 bases from V and 1 base from J, with 15 bases between. Germline V lookup: CDR1 MNHNS, CDR2 SASEGT. CDR3 amino acids: CASRTSRDGNTEAFF. The CDR3 DNA sequence: TGTGCCAGCAGAACTAGCAGAGATGGGAACACTGAAGCTTTCTTT.

A note on this clonotype: A read error may account for a junction end that differs from germline. The rearrangement joins TRBV6-2 or TRBV6-3 to TRBJ2-5; D not certain. Germline assignment: CDR1 MNHEY and CDR2 SVGEGT. This CDR3 comprises 15 residues. CDR3 amino acids: CASSPGPAIQETQYF. For the CDR3, the DNA is TGTGCCAGCAGTCCTGGACCAGCGATTCAAGAGACACAGTACTTC.

This clonotype was seen more than once but under ten times. The chain couples TRBV4-3 to TRBJ1-1; tentatively, D is TRBD1 (5 bases). Per germline, CDR1 LGHNA and CDR2 YSLEER. CDR3 size: 14 residues. The V end was cut by 1 base, the J end by 2 bases, with 8 bases between. Here the CDR3 reads CASSQAQANTEAFF. The DNA of the CDR3 is TGCGCCAGCAGCCAAGCACAGGCAAACACTGAAGCTTTCTTT.

This clonotype was counted ten times or more. This chain uses TRBV27 with TRBJ2-2; 7 bases are a match to TRBD1. The CDR3 sequence is 15 residues long. Trimming at V came to 10 bases and at J to 5 bases, leaving 13 bases not matched to a gene. Germline assignment: CDR1 MNHEY and CDR2 SMNVEV (reference sequence). CDR3 in DNA: TGTGCCACCTCACCCGACAGGGTGGGGACCGGGGAGCTGTTTTTT. This gives the protein CATSPDRVGTGELFF.

As to this clonotype: This may stem from a read error, because a much larger clone lies one nucleotide away. The rearrangement uses TRBV28 and TRBJ2-1; 10 positions agree with TRBD2. With V trimmed by 2 bases and J by 6 bases, 10 bases remained unmatched. The CDR3 is 17 amino acids. Germline V gene data show CDR1 as MDHEN and CDR2 as SYDVKM. CDR3 region: CASSLAPGSGRFNEQFF. CDR3 coding DNA: TGTGCCAGCAGTTTAGCCCCGGGTAGCGGGAGGTTCAATGAGCAGTTCTTC.

J is TRBJ1-2 and V is TRBV28; D is undetermined. With 5 bases removed from V and 7 bases from J, the gap between germline ends came to 11 bases. The CDR3 spans 12 residues. The germline gives CDR1 MDHEN, CDR2 SYDVKM. The CDR3 loop reads CASSPRFGGYTF. CDR3 DNA: TGTGCCAGCAGTCCACGATTTGGTGGCTACACCTTC.

The V gene is TRBV6-1, the J gene TRBJ2-2, with D perhaps given as TRBD1 or TRBD2 (5 bases each). The V end was cut by 3 bases, the J end by 1 base, with 9 bases between. The CDR3 sequence is 15 residues long. CDR1 and CDR2 (germline): MNHNS, SASEGT. The CDR3 bases are TGTGCCAGCAGTGACTTGGGGGTGAACACCGGGGAGCTGTTTTTT. Protein sequence: CASSDLGVNTGELFF.

As to this clonotype: This may be a read error, as it is one base from a much larger clone. J is TRBJ2-1 and V is TRBV27; D gene ambiguous. The CDR3 is 12 amino acids. Germline V gene sequence: CDR1 MNHEY, CDR2 SMNVEV (reference sequence). CDR3 amino acids: CASGRAAGEKFF. The CDR3 coding sequence is TGTGCCAGCGGCCGGGCGGCAGGTGAGAAGTTCTTC.

The chain combines TRBV7-9 with TRBJ2-7; D is perhaps TRBD1 or TRBD2 (5 bases each). This CDR3 comprises 15 residues. Per the germline V gene, CDR1 is SEHNR and CDR2 is FQNEAQ (reference sequence). The V end lost 5 bases, the J end lost 7 bases, and 21 bases lay between the germline ends. For the CDR3, the DNA is TGTGCCAGCAGCCCGGGATTCTATAAGGGGAGTGAGCAGTACTTC. Its protein product is CASSPGFYKGSEQYF.